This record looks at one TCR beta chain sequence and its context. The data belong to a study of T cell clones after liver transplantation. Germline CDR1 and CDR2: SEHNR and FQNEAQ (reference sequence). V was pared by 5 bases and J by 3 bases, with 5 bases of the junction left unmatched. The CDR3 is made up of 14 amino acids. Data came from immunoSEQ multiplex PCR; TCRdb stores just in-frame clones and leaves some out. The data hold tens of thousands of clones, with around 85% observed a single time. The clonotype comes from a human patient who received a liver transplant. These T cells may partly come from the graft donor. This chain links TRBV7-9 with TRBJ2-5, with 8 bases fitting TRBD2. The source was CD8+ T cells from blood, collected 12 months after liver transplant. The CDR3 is CASSPHGGEETQYF. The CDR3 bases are TGTGCCAGCAGCCCTCACGGGGGGGAAGAGACCCAGTACTTC.